The rows below give T cell receptor beta chains drawn from one sample of a study of OX40 agonist ivuxolimab in advanced cancers. Profiled with immunoSEQ multiplex PCR; TCRdb holds only in-frame clones, not every one. The data hold around 70,000 clones, with around 80% observed a single time. The sequences come from CD4+ or CD8+ T cells sorted from blood, collected in a trial of the OX40 agonist ivuxolimab. The source is an adult with an advanced solid tumor such as melanoma, head and neck, liver or kidney cancer. Each CDR3 is given with its conserved first and last residue. A D gene is named only where the DNA matches it firmly. Some rows mark clone size as missing; the rest say once, few, many or name a class of expanded clone.

>TRBV7-3|-|-|TRBJ2-5
TGTGCCAGCAGCTTAGGGGGGAACCAAGAGACCCAGTACTTC
CASSLGGNQETQYF
>TRBV10-2|-|TRBD1|TRBJ1-6
TGCGCCAGCAGTGAGTCGGAAGACAGGGTAGTTAATTCACCCCTCCACTTT
CASSESEDRVVNSPLHF
>TRBV18|-|-|TRBJ1-1
TGTGCCAGCTCACCACCGGTTGCAGGGCCTGAAGCTTTCTTT
CASSPPVAGPEAFF
>TRBV9|-|TRBD2|TRBJ2-3
TGTGCCAGCAGTGCCAACGGACTAGCAGGAGATACGCAGTATTTT
CASSANGLAGDTQYF
>TRBV27|-|TRBD1|TRBJ1-2
TGTGCCAGCAGTCGGACAGGGGCCCCGGGAGGCTACACCTTC
CASSRTGAPGGYTF
>TRBV27|-|TRBD1|TRBJ1-2
TGTGCCAGCAGTCCGCGGACAGGGCTTAATGGCTACACCTTC
CASSPRTGLNGYTF
>TRBV2|-|TRBD1|TRBJ1-5
TGTGCCAGTAACCCCAAGGGGGCGAAAAGCAATCAGCCCCAGCATTTT
CASNPKGAKSNQPQHF
>TRBV9|once|-|TRBJ1-4
TGTGCCAGCGAGAGGGACGTACATGAAAAACTGTTTTTT
CASERDVHEKLFF
>TRBV19|few|TRBD1|TRBJ2-7
TGTGCCAGTAGTATCGGGACAGGGGGGGAGCAGTACTTC
CASSIGTGGEQYF
>TRBV19|-|-|TRBJ2-3
TGTGCCAGTAGTGGAGGTTTTCGGGGACAAACCACGCAGTATTTT
CASSGGFRGQTTQYF
>TRBV5-4|-|-|TRBJ1-3
TGTGCCAGTCGGGAACGGGAATCTGGAAACACCATATATTTT
CASRERESGNTIYF
>TRBV7-2|-|-|TRBJ2-7
TGTGCCAGCAGAAAGGGGGGCCCTCCCTACGAGCAGTACTTC
CASRKGGPPYEQYF
>TRBV6-1|medium-sized|-|TRBJ2-5
TGTGCCAGCAGTGAGATACAGGGAGAAGAGACCCAGTACTTC
CASSEIQGEETQYF
>TRBV6-1|-|-|TRBJ2-7
TGTGCCAGCAGCGAAGCAGGATTTAGCTCCTACGAGCAGTACTTC
CASSEAGFSSYEQYF
>TRBV27|-|TRBD1|TRBJ1-2
TGTGCCAGCAGCATACGACAGGGCGACCCCGCCCGCTATGGCTACACCTTC
CASSIRQGDPARYGYTF
>TRBV4-3|-|TRBD2|TRBJ2-5
TGCGCCAGCAGCCAAGGACTAGCGGGGGGCCGAGCCCAAGAGACCCAGTACTTC
CASSQGLAGGRAQETQYF
>TRBV5-4|-|TRBD2|TRBJ2-3
TGTGCCAGCAGCTCGACTAGCGGGGGTAATACGCAGTATTTT
CASSSTSGGNTQYF
>TRBV11-2|few|-|TRBJ1-1
TGTGCCAGCAGCCTAAATACACCCACTGAAGCTTTCTTT
CASSLNTPTEAFF
>TRBV7-9|-|TRBD1|TRBJ1-4
TGTGCCAGCAGCGCCCGACAGGGGGCGGGGGAAAAACTGTTTTTT
CASSARQGAGEKLFF
>TRBV2|-|TRBD1|TRBJ2-7
TGTGCCAGCATGGGGACAGTGGGGATCTACGAGCAGTACTTC
CASMGTVGIYEQYF
>TRBV11-2|-|TRBD1|TRBJ1-3
TGTGCCAGCAGCTTAACGCCAGGGGGCTCTGGAAACACCATATATTTT
CASSLTPGGSGNTIYF
>TRBV7-2|-|TRBD2|TRBJ2-7
TGTGCCAGCAGCTTCCAGCGGGGGGACTACGAGCAGTACTTC
CASSFQRGDYEQYF
>TRBV7-2|-|-|TRBJ1-2
TGTGCCAGCAGCTTAATTGTAGTGGGACGGAACTATGGCTACACCTTC
CASSLIVVGRNYGYTF
>TRBV5-1|-|TRBD1|TRBJ1-6
TGCGCCAGCAGCTTACAGGGGAGCTCCTATAATTCACCCCTCCACTTT
CASSLQGSSYNSPLHF
>TRBV5-4|-|-|TRBJ1-1
TGTGCCAGCAGCCCCGGACAGAGGAACACTGAAGCTTTCTTT
CASSPGQRNTEAFF
>TRBV25-1|once|TRBD1|TRBJ2-2
TGTGCCAGCAAGGGGGCTCTAGACAGGGACGGGGAGCTGTTTTTT
CASKGALDRDGELFF
>TRBV9|-|-|TRBJ1-2
TGTGCCAGCAGCGCCTTCCTAGGGGGGGTCCTGGGTGGCTACACCTTC
CASSAFLGGVLGGYTF
>TRBV19|-|-|TRBJ1-5
TGTGCCAGCCGCAGCTCGGGGATCCAGAGCAATCAGCCCCAGCATTTT
CASRSSGIQSNQPQHF
>TRBV18|-|-|TRBJ2-4
TGTGCCAGCTCCGATCGACAGGCTCTAGCCAAAAACATTCAGTACTTC
CASSDRQALAKNIQYF
>TRBV5-3|-|TRBD1|TRBJ2-6
TGTGCCAGAAGCTTGAGGACAGGGATTCCCTCTGGGGCCAACGTCCTGACTTTC
CARSLRTGIPSGANVLTF
>TRBV18|-|-|TRBJ2-7
TGTGCCAGCTCACCGGGGCAGGCCACCTACGAGCAGTACTTC
CASSPGQATYEQYF
>TRBV5-4|-|-|TRBJ2-1
TGTGCCAGCAGCGAGGACAGTAATGAGCAGTTCTTC
CASSEDSNEQFF
>TRBV7-9|-|-|TRBJ2-7
TGTGCCAGCAGCCCAACGACAGTAACTTACGAGCAGTACTTC
CASSPTTVTYEQYF
>TRBV7-2|-|-|TRBJ1-3
TGTGCCAGCAGCTCGAGCTCTGGAAACACCATATATTTT
CASSSSSGNTIYF
>TRBV6-6|-|-|TRBJ2-3
TGTGCCAGCAGTTACCGAGGACAGAATACGCAGTATTTT
CASSYRGQNTQYF